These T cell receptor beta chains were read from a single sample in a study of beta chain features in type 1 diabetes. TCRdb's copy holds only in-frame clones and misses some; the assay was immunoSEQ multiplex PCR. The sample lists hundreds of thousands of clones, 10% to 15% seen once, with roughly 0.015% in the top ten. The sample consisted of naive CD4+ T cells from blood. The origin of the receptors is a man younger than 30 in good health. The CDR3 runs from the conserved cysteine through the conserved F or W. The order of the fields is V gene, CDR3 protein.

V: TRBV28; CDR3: CASCRGTGELFF
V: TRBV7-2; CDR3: CASSPGRTGEADTQYF
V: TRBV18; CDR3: CASSTLGDRVGPYEQYF
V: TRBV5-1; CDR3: CASSLEGSGGTETQYF
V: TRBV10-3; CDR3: CAISDLRGFGSDTQYF
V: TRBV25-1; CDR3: CASSECLPLYSNEQFF
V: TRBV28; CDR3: CATGTGVNQPQHF
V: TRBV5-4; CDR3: CASSLASINYGYTF
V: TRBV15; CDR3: CATSRVYRALGYTF
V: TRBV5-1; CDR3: CASTARGSLNTEAFF
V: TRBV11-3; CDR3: CASSAHPGVGELFF
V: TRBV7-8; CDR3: CASSLGQALRNGEQYF
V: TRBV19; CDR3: CASKNRQGAGELFF
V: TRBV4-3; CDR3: CASSQGPMPYPGGYTF
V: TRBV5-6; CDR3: CASSLDRTQYF
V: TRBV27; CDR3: CASSLHRGDYGYTF
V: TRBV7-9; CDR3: CASSLVRVLNTEAFF